One T cell receptor (beta chain) is described in this entry. Its cognate antigen is unknown. Assays covered 85,000 to 100,000 TCR templates per sample. Method: immunoSEQ multiplex PCR; TCRdb's copy keeps in-frame clones and lacks some. Of approximately 90,000 clones in the sample, around 94% were seen once. This record belongs to a study of siplizumab effects on memory and regulatory T cells. Study results and limitations: Naive T cells apparently outstripped memory cells in diversity and seemed major alloresponse contributors. Proof of suppressive function in proliferating Tregs from siplizumab cultures was not established.

The V and J ends lost 2 bases and 2 bases respectively, with 7 bases between them. The CDR3 runs 14 residues. Germline assignment: CDR1 LNHDA and CDR2 SQIVND (reference sequence). The receptor comes from a human donor in good health. This rearrangement joins TRBV19 to TRBJ2-1, with a weak D call TRBD1 (6 bases). The sequenced sample consisted of non-Treg CD4+ T cells sorted from blood. CDR3 protein: CASSITGTYNEQFF. CDR3 DNA: TGTGCCAGTAGTATAACAGGGACCTACAATGAGCAGTTCTTC.